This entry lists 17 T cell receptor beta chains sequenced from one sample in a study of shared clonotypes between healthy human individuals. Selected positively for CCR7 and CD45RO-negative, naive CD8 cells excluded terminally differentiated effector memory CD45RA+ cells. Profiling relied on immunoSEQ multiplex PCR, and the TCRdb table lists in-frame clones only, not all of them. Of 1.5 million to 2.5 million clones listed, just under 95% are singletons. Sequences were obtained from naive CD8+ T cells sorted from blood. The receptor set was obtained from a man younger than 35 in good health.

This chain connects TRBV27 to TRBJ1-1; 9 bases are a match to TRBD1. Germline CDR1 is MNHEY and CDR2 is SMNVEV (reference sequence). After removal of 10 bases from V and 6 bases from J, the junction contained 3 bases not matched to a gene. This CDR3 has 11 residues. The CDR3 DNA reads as TGTGCCACAAGACAGGGGGCTGAAGCTTTCTTT. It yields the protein CATRQGAEAFF.

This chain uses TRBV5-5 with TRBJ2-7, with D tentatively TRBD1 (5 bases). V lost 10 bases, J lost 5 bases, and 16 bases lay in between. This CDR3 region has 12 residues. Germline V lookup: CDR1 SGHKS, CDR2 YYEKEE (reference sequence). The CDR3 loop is CASKGIRNEQYF. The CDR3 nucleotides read TGTGCCTCCAAGGGGATCAGAAACGAGCAGTACTTC.

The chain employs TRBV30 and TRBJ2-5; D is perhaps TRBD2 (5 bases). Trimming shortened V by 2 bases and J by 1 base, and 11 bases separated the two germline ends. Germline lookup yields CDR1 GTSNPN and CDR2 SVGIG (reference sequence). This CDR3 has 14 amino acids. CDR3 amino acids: CAWSPWTLQETQYF. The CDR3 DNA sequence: TGTGCCTGGAGTCCTTGGACTCTCCAAGAGACCCAGTACTTC.

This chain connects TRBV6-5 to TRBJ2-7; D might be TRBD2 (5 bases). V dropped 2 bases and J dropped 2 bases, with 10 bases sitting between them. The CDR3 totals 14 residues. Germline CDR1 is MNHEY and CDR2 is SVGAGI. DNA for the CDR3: TGTGCCAGCAGTTACCCGGAGGACCCCTACGAGCAGTACTTC. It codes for CASSYPEDPYEQYF.

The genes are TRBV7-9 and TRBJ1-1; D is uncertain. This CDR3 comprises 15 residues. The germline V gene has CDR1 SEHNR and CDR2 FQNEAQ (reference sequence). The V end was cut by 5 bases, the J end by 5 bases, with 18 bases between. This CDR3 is CASSLLGDPKTEAFF. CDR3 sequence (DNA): TGTGCCAGCAGCCTGCTTGGGGATCCTAAGACTGAAGCTTTCTTT.

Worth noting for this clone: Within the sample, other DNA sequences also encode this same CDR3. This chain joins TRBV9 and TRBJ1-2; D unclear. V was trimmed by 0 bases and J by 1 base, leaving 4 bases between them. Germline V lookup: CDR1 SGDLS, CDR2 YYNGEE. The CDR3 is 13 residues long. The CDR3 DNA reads TGTGCCAGCAGCGTAGAAGATAACTATGGCTACACCTTC. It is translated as CASSVEDNYGYTF.

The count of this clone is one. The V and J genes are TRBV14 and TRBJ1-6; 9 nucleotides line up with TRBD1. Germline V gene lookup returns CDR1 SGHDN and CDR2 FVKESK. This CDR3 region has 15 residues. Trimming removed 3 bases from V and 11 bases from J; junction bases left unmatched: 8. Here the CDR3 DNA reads TGTGCCAGCAGCCAGACGGGACAGGGAGGCGCACCCCTCCACTTT. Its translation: CASSQTGQGGAPLHF.

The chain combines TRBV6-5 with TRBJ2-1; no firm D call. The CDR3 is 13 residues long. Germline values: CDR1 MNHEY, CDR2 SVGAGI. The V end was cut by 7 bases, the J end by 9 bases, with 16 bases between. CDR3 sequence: CASIGPLGGEQFF. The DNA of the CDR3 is TGTGCCAGCATTGGACCCCTTGGTGGTGAGCAGTTCTTC.

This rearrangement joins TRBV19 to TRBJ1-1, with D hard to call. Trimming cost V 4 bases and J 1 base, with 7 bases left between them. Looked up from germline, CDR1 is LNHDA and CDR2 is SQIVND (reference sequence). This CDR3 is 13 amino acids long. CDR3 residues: CASSTPGNTEAFF. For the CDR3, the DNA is TGTGCCAGTAGTACCCCGGGGAACACTGAAGCTTTCTTT. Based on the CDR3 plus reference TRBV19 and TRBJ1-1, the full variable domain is DGGITQSPKYLFRKEGQNVTLSCEQNLNHDAMYWYRQDPGQGLRLIYYSQIVNDFQKGDIAEGYSVSREKKESFPLTVTSAQKNPTAFYLCASSTPGNTEAFFGQGTRLTVV.

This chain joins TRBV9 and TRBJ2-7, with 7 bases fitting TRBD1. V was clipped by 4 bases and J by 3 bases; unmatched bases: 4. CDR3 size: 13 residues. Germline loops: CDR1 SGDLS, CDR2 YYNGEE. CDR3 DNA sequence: TGTGCCAGCAGCACCGGGACAGTCTACGAGCAGTACTTC. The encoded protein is CASSTGTVYEQYF.

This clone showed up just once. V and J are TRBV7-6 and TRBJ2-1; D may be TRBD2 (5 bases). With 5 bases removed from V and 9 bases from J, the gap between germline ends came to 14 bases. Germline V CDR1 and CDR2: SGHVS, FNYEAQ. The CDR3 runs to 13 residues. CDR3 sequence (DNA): TGTGCCAGCAGCCCCCGAGTCGAGGGTGAGCAGTTCTTC. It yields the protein CASSPRVEGEQFF.

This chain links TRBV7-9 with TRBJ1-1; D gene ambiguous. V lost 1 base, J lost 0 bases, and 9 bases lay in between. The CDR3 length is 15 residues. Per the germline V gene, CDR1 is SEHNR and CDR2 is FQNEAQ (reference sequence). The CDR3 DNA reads TGTGCCAGCAGCTTAGATCCAGCCATGAACACTGAAGCTTTCTTT. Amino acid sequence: CASSLDPAMNTEAFF. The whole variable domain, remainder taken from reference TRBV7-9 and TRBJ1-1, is DTGVSQNPRHKITKRGQNVTFRCDPISEHNRLYWYRQTLGQGPEFLTYFQNEAQLEKSRLLSDRFSAERPKGSFSTLEIQRTEQGDSAMYLCASSLDPAMNTEAFFGQGTRLTVV.

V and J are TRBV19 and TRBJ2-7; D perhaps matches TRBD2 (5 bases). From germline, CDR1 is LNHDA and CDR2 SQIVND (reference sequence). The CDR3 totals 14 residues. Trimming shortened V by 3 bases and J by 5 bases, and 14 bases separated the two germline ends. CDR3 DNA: TGTGCCAGTAGTATGGGAGCAGAGTTCGACGAGCAGTACTTC. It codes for CASSMGAEFDEQYF.

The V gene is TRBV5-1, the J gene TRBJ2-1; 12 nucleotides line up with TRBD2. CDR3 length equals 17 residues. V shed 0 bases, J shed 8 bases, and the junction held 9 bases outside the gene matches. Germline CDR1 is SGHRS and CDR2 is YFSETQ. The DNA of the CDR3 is TGCGCCAGCAGCTTGGAGCCCGGACTAGCGGGAACCCATGAGCAGTTCTTC. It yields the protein CASSLEPGLAGTHEQFF.

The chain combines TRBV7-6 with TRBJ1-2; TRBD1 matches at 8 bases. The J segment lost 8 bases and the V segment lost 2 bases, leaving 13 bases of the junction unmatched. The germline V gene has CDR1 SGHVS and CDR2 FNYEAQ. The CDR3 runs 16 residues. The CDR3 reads CASSLTGGNNYNGYTF. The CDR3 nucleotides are TGTGCCAGCAGCTTAACAGGGGGGAATAATTACAACGGCTACACCTTC.

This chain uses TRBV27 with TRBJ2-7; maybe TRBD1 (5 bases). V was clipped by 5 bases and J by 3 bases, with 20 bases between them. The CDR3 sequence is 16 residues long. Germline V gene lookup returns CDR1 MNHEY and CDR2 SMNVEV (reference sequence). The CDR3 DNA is TGTGCCAGCAGTCCCTCCCTGGGGCCGAAGAGCTACGAGCAGTACTTC. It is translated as CASSPSLGPKSYEQYF.

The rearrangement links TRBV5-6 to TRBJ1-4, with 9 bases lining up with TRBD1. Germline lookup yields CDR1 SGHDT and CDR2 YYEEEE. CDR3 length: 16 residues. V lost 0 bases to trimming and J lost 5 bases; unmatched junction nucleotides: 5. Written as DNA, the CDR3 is TGTGCCAGCAGCTTGGCGACAGGGGGAGTAAATGAAAAACTGTTTTTT. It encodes CASSLATGGVNEKLFF.